These T cell receptor beta chains were read from a single sample in a study of T cell changes during pregnancy in multiple sclerosis. Profiling relied on immunoSEQ multiplex PCR, and the TCRdb table lists in-frame clones only, not all of them. The sample consists of some 30,000 clones, just over 90% of them appearing once. The sequences come from peripheral blood, collected in the first trimester of pregnancy. The receptors derive from a female donor in good health, enrolled as a control in a pregnancy study. Each CDR3 is given with its conserved first and last residue. A D gene is named only where the DNA matches it firmly. Some rows mark clone size as missing; the rest say once, few, many or name a class of expanded clone.

j_call v_call clone_size d_call cdr3_aa cdr3_nt
TRBJ2-1 TRBV5-1 NA NA CASSSRTEQFF TGCGCCAGCAGCTCCAGGACAGAGCAGTTCTTC
TRBJ2-1 TRBV9 NA NA CASSVERDSYLVGEQFF TGTGCCAGCAGCGTAGAGAGGGACTCCTATCTTGTTGGTGAGCAGTTCTTC
TRBJ2-1 TRBV27 NA TRBD2 CASSHSGTSGIYEQFF TGTGCCAGCAGTCACTCCGGGACTAGCGGGATCTATGAGCAGTTCTTC
TRBJ2-7 TRBV19 NA NA CASSRYSFSVGGAYEQYF TGTGCCAGTAGTAGATACTCCTTCTCGGTAGGGGGAGCCTACGAGCAGTACTTC
TRBJ1-6 TRBV11-3 NA NA CASSLEPSGSSYNSPLHF TGTGCCAGCAGCTTAGAGCCGTCGGGGAGCTCCTATAATTCACCCCTCCACTTT
TRBJ1-1 TRBV7-2 NA NA CASSLSTGIEAFF TGTGCCAGCAGCTTAAGTACAGGGATAGAAGCTTTCTTT
TRBJ1-1 TRBV11-2 NA NA CASSLDEVTEAFF TGTGCCAGCAGCCTTGACGAGGTCACTGAAGCTTTCTTT
TRBJ1-1 TRBV30 few NA CAGDIPEAFF TGTGCAGGGGACATCCCTGAAGCTTTCTTT
TRBJ2-1 TRBV19 NA NA CASSLLGNEQFF TGTGCCAGTAGTCTTCTCGGGAATGAGCAGTTCTTC
TRBJ2-7 TRBV6-1 NA NA CASSEASWQGSYEQYF TGTGCCAGCAGTGAAGCTAGCTGGCAGGGGAGCTACGAGCAGTACTTC
TRBJ1-5 TRBV30 NA TRBD1 CAWSVPGGAQHF TGTGCCTGGAGTGTACCAGGGGGAGCCCAGCATTTT
TRBJ2-1 TRBV7-9 NA TRBD2 CASSPGLASYNEQFF TGTGCCAGCAGCCCGGGACTAGCGTCCTACAATGAGCAGTTCTTC
TRBJ2-2 TRBV7-9 NA TRBD2 CASSYGGFLGTGELFF TGTGCCAGCAGCTACGGGGGGTTCCTGGGGACCGGGGAGCTGTTTTTT
TRBJ2-3 TRBV6-5 NA NA CASSYRSGWTRGQYF TGTGCCAGCAGTTACCGATCAGGGTGGACGCGGGGGCAGTATTTT
TRBJ1-1 TRBV5-4 NA NA CASSSLTEAFF TGTGCCAGCAGCTCCCTCACTGAAGCTTTCTTT
TRBJ1-1 TRBV7-9 NA TRBD1 CASSLIQGWDTEAFF TGTGCCAGCAGCTTAATACAGGGGTGGGACACTGAAGCTTTCTTT
TRBJ2-5 TRBV18 NA NA CASSHTQETQYF TGTGCCAGCTCACATACCCAGGAGACCCAGTACTTC
TRBJ2-4 TRBV27 once TRBD1 CASSPDRGKNIQYF TGTGCCAGCAGTCCAGACAGGGGAAAAAACATTCAGTACTTC
TRBJ1-2 TRBV5-1 NA NA CASSLSRGYGYTF TGCGCCAGCAGCTTGTCAAGGGGATATGGCTACACCTTC
TRBJ2-3 TRBV2 NA NA CASRRDTDTQYF TGTGCCAGCAGGCGGGACACAGATACGCAGTATTTT
TRBJ1-5 TRBV7-6 NA TRBD1 CASSQQGTGNQPQHF TGTGCCAGCAGCCAACAGGGGACAGGGAATCAGCCCCAGCATTTT
TRBJ2-3 TRBV5-4 NA TRBD2 CASSLGLARDTQYF TGTGCCAGCAGCCTTGGACTAGCGAGAGATACGCAGTATTTT
TRBJ1-3 TRBV30 NA NA CAWSRQSPGNTIYF TGTGCCTGGAGCCGACAGAGCCCTGGAAACACCATATATTTT
TRBJ2-3 TRBV10-3 NA TRBD2 CAIRGLAGTDTQYF TGTGCCATCAGAGGACTAGCGGGCACAGATACGCAGTATTTT
TRBJ2-7 TRBV28 NA NA CASSLLGTWLGQYF TGTGCCAGCAGTTTACTCGGGACTTGGCTAGGGCAGTACTTC
TRBJ2-1 TRBV10-1 once TRBD2 CASSESFRVAGPGREYNEQFF TGCGCCAGCAGTGAGTCCTTCCGGGTAGCGGGTCCCGGTAGGGAGTACAATGAGCAGTTCTTC
TRBJ2-7 TRBV30 NA TRBD2 CAGTSGSGEQYF TGTGCCGGGACTAGCGGTAGCGGGGAGCAGTACTTC
TRBJ2-1 TRBV11-2 NA NA CASSLGASGEQFF TGTGCCAGCAGCTTAGGGGCCAGCGGGGAGCAGTTCTTC
TRBJ2-3 TRBV10-1 NA TRBD2 CASSDTSGGISHTQYF TGCGCCAGCAGTGATACTAGCGGGGGAATCTCTCATACGCAGTATTTT
TRBJ1-1 TRBV19 NA TRBD1 CASSIIQGASTEAFF TGTGCCAGTAGTATCATCCAGGGGGCGAGCACTGAAGCTTTCTTT
TRBJ1-5 TRBV7-2 NA NA CASSRDRNQPQHF TGTGCCAGCAGCCGCGACAGGAATCAGCCCCAGCATTTT
TRBJ2-7 TRBV6-1 NA TRBD1 CASRVDRGSWYEQYF TGTGCCAGCAGGGTTGACAGGGGAAGTTGGTACGAGCAGTACTTC
TRBJ1-1 TRBV18 NA TRBD1 CASSIQGGAFF TGTGCCAGCTCCATACAGGGGGGAGCTTTCTTT
TRBJ1-1 TRBV7-2 NA NA CASSLSQGFNTEAFF TGTGCCAGCAGCTTAAGCCAGGGTTTTAACACTGAAGCTTTCTTT
TRBJ2-7 TRBV9 NA NA CASSVAWQGYEQYF TGTGCCAGCAGCGTAGCTTGGCAGGGGTACGAGCAGTACTTC
TRBJ2-7 TRBV10-1 once TRBD2 CASPISSGRATYEQYF TGCGCCAGCCCCATCTCTAGCGGGAGGGCAACTTACGAGCAGTACTTC
TRBJ2-2 TRBV28 NA TRBD2 CASTGLADNTGELFF TGTGCCAGCACCGGACTAGCGGACAACACCGGGGAGCTGTTTTTT
TRBJ2-2 TRBV6-4 NA NA CASSDRGLGFAGELFF TGTGCCAGCAGTGATCGGGGTCTGGGATTCGCCGGGGAGCTGTTTTTT
TRBJ2-3 TRBV27 NA NA CASSPVWEGTDTQYF TGTGCCAGCAGTCCAGTGTGGGAGGGCACAGATACGCAGTATTTT
TRBJ1-2 TRBV7-9 NA NA CASSSAGRQYGYTF TGTGCCAGCAGCAGTGCCGGGAGACAATATGGCTACACCTTC
TRBJ1-1 TRBV30 few TRBD1 CAWSVQGVEAFF TGTGCCTGGAGTGTACAGGGGGTAGAAGCTTTCTTT
TRBJ2-3 TRBV2 NA TRBD2 CASSGFKSGNTDTQYF TGTGCCAGCAGTGGGTTTAAGAGCGGGAATACAGATACGCAGTATTTT
TRBJ1-4 TRBV7-2 NA TRBD1 CASSLRDRAGEKLFF TGTGCCAGCAGCCTCCGGGACAGGGCGGGCGAAAAACTGTTTTTT
TRBJ1-5 TRBV11-2 NA NA CASSLAGANQPQHF TGTGCCAGCAGCTTAGCTGGGGCGAATCAGCCCCAGCATTTT
TRBJ2-1 TRBV2 NA NA CASRETASLGNEQFF TGTGCCAGCAGAGAGACAGCCTCCCTTGGCAATGAGCAGTTCTTC
TRBJ1-2 TRBV7-2 NA NA CASSFPGEAYGYTF TGTGCCAGCAGCTTCCCTGGAGAGGCCTATGGCTACACCTTC
TRBJ2-2 TRBV19 once TRBD2 CASSIVGGRAPGELFF TGTGCCAGTAGTATAGTAGGAGGGAGGGCCCCCGGGGAGCTGTTTTTT
TRBJ2-5 TRBV7-6 NA TRBD2 CASSPRGSGGQETQYF TGTGCCAGCAGCCCCCGGGGTAGCGGGGGGCAAGAGACCCAGTACTTC
TRBJ2-2 TRBV30 NA NA CAWSVESNTGELFF TGTGCCTGGAGTGTAGAGTCGAACACCGGGGAGCTGTTTTTT
TRBJ1-4 TRBV2 NA TRBD1 CASSATGTGGTNEKLFF TGTGCCAGCAGTGCAACTGGAACAGGGGGAACTAATGAAAAACTGTTTTTT
TRBJ1-2 TRBV13 NA NA CASSFGRASISYGYTF TGTGCCAGCAGCTTTGGCAGGGCATCGATAAGCTACGGCTACACCTTC
TRBJ2-7 TRBV7-2 NA NA CASSYYRGSYEQYF TGTGCCAGCAGCTACTACCGGGGCTCCTACGAGCAGTACTTC
TRBJ1-1 TRBV6-6 few NA CASSRSNTEAFF TGTGCCAGCAGCCGGTCGAACACTGAAGCTTTCTTT
TRBJ2-5 TRBV30 NA NA CAWNSNQETQYF TGTGCCTGGAACAGTAACCAAGAGACCCAGTACTTC
TRBJ2-5 TRBV19 NA TRBD2 CASSMDQRGGNQETQYF TGTGCCAGTAGTATGGATCAGCGGGGGGGCAACCAAGAGACCCAGTACTTC
TRBJ2-5 TRBV27 NA TRBD1 CASSFAGTATQETQYF TGTGCCAGCAGTTTCGCCGGGACAGCCACCCAAGAGACCCAGTACTTC
TRBJ2-3 TRBV27 NA NA CASSRGKTRTDTQYF TGTGCCAGCAGTCGGGGAAAGACTAGGACAGATACGCAGTATTTT